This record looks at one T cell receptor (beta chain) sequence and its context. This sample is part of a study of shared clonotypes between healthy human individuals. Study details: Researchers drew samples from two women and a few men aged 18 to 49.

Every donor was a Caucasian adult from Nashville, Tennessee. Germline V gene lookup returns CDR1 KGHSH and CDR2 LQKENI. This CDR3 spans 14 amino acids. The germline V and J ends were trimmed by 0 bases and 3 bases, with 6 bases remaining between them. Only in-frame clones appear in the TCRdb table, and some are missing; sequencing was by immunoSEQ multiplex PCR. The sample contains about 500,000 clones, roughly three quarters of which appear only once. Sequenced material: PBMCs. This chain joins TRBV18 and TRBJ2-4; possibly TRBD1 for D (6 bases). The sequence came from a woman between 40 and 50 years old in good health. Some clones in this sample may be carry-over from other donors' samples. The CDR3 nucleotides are TGTGCCAGCTCACCACCGGACAGCAAAAACATTCAGTACTTC. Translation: CASSPPDSKNIQYF.